A selection of T cell receptor beta chains follows, all from one sample in a study of blood T cells in healthy people across ages. Each CDR3 protein is one row after TCRdb ran MiXCR on the 5' RACE reads. The sample lists 800,000 to 950,000 distinct CDR3 sequences, around 29% occurring once. The sample was also reused in another study, on T cells of mothers and their children.

The sample consisted of blood. The receptor source for this set is a woman between 40 and 50 years old in good health. CDR3s include the opening cysteine and the closing phenylalanine or tryptophan. The order of the fields is J gene, clone size, D gene, V gene, CDR3 DNA, CDR3 protein. A D gene is named only where the DNA matches it firmly. Rows give clone size only sometimes, using once, few, many, or a class for an expanded clone.

>TRBJ1-1|-|-|TRBV28
TGTGCCAGCAGCTCAACCCAGGGAGGGAACACTGAAGCTTTCTTT
CASSSTQGGNTEAFF
>TRBJ2-7|-|TRBD1|TRBV4-1
TGCGCCAGCAGCCAAGATGGCCACCGGGACAGGGGGCCCTACGAGCAGTACTTC
CASSQDGHRDRGPYEQYF
>TRBJ2-7|many|-|TRBV27
TGTGCCAGCAGTTTAAACTTCTGGACAGACTCCTACGAGCAGTACTTC
CASSLNFWTDSYEQYF
>TRBJ2-1|many|-|TRBV5-1
TGCGCCAGCAGCTTGGCCCAAGTGGACAATGAGCAGTTCTTC
CASSLAQVDNEQFF
>TRBJ1-1|few|TRBD1|TRBV11-2
TGTGCCAGCAGCTTAAATTTTGGGACAGGGAGCACTGAAGCTTTCTTT
CASSLNFGTGSTEAFF
>TRBJ2-5|-|-|TRBV20-1
TGCAGTGCTAGAGACGGAGGGGCGTCGGAGACCCAGTACTTC
CSARDGGASETQYF
>TRBJ2-5|few|-|TRBV9
TGTGTCAGCAGCGTAGACTGGGGCCGGGAGACCCAGTACTTC
CVSSVDWGRETQYF
>TRBJ1-1|few|-|TRBV18
TGTGCCAGCTCAGGACAGTACATGAACACTGAAGCTTTCTTT
CASSGQYMNTEAFF
>TRBJ2-7|many|TRBD2|TRBV20-1
TGCCCCGTCGGACTAGCGGGGGGGCCGACTCAGTACGAGCAGTACTTC
CPVGLAGGPTQYEQYF
>TRBJ2-5|-|-|TRBV3-1
TGTGCCAGCAGCCCTGGACAGAGAGAGACCCAGTACTTC
CASSPGQRETQYF
>TRBJ2-3|-|TRBD2|TRBV28
TGTGCCAGCAGCCTGGCCTTAGCGGGGGGGCCGGGAGATACGCAGTATTTT
CASSLALAGGPGDTQYF
>TRBJ2-7|many|-|TRBV7-6
TGTGCCAGCAGCTTAGGAACGGGCATGACCTACGAGCAGTACTTC
CASSLGTGMTYEQYF
>TRBJ2-4|many|TRBD1|TRBV6-6
TGTGCCAGCAGTTGGAGGACAGGGGCCAAAAACATTCAGTACTTC
CASSWRTGAKNIQYF
>TRBJ1-2|-|-|TRBV5-5
TGTGCCAGCAGCTTGTCGGGGAAATCCAACTATGGCTACACCTTC
CASSLSGKSNYGYTF
>TRBJ2-5|many|TRBD1|TRBV5-1
TGCGCCAGCAGCTCACCAGGGGGCTTCGAGACCCAGTACTTC
CASSSPGGFETQYF
>TRBJ1-5|-|-|TRBV19
TGTGCCAGTAGCATCTCCGGGCAGCCCCAGCATTTT
CASSISGQPQHF
>TRBJ1-1|-|-|TRBV6-4
TGTGCCAGCAGTGTCAATATTGGGAACACTGAAGCTTTCTTT
CASSVNIGNTEAFF
>TRBJ2-5|many|-|TRBV7-2
TGTGCCAGCAGCTTAGGTCCCCAGGGGGGGGAGACCCAGTACTTC
CASSLGPQGGETQYF
>TRBJ2-1|many|TRBD2|TRBV20-1
TGCAGTGCTAGACCCCTGGTGACGCCGGGGGGCTACAATGAGCAGTTCTTC
CSARPLVTPGGYNEQFF
>TRBJ2-7|-|-|TRBV20-1
TGCAGTGCTAGGGCCCCCGAGACTAGTCACGAGCAGTACTTC
CSARAPETSHEQYF
>TRBJ1-5|-|TRBD1|TRBV6-2/TRBV6-3
TGTGCCAGCAGTTACTTCGGACAGGGACTCAATCAGCCCCAGCATTTT
CASSYFGQGLNQPQHF
>TRBJ2-3|-|TRBD2|TRBV20-1
TGCAGTCCGCCGGGCCGGGGGGGCGACACAGATACGCAGTATTTT
CSPPGRGGDTDTQYF
>TRBJ1-2|-|-|TRBV3-1
TGTGCCAGTCAGGGACTCTATGGCTACACCTTC
CASQGLYGYTF
>TRBJ1-5|few|-|TRBV5-1
TGCGCCAGCAGCTTGTCCGGCGGCTATAGGCAGATCCATAGCAATCAGCCCCAGCATTTT
CASSLSGGYRQIHSNQPQHF
>TRBJ1-1|-|-|TRBV6-5
TGTGCCAGCAGTTATCATGCGGGCGGGAGTATGGGTTTCAGGAACGCTGAAGCTTTCTTT
CASSYHAGGSMGFRNAEAFF
>TRBJ2-1|-|-|TRBV27
TGTGCCAGCAGTTTATCGTCTTTTGGCAATGAGCAGTTCTTC
CASSLSSFGNEQFF
>TRBJ1-2|many|TRBD1|TRBV7-2
TGTGCCAGCAGCTTAGGATCCGGGACAGGGGGCTATGGCTACACCTTC
CASSLGSGTGGYGYTF
>TRBJ2-3|-|TRBD2|TRBV12-3/TRBV12-4
TGTGCCAGCGGGGAGGGACTTTACACAGATACGCAGTATTTT
CASGEGLYTDTQYF
>TRBJ2-7|few|-|TRBV12-3/TRBV12-4
TGTGCCAGCACCCCTTCAGGGGTAAGGTACAATGAGCAGTACTTC
CASTPSGVRYNEQYF
>TRBJ2-1|-|-|TRBV4-1
TGCGCCAGCAGCCAAGATGCGATCAATGAGCAGTTCTTC
CASSQDAINEQFF
>TRBJ2-3|-|-|TRBV2
TGTGCCTGCCGCAAACATGGCGGTTCGACCGATACGCAGTATTTT
CACRKHGGSTDTQYF
>TRBJ2-1|-|-|TRBV14
TGTGCCAGCAGCCGTCGGGCCTCTTTTTCCGAGCAGTTCTTC
CASSRRASFSEQFF
>TRBJ2-5|-|TRBD1|TRBV2
TGTGCCAGCAGTGTTAGGACAGGAGAGACCCAGTACTTC
CASSVRTGETQYF
>TRBJ1-2|few|-|TRBV28
TGTGCCAGCAGGGTTCACCACGGGGGCGCAGGCTATGGCTACACCTTC
CASRVHHGGAGYGYTF
>TRBJ2-2|few|TRBD1|TRBV6-5
TGTGCCAGCAGTCGGACAGGGCCCGGGGAGCTGTTTTTT
CASSRTGPGELFF
>TRBJ1-1|few|-|TRBV5-5
TGTGCCAGCAGCTTCTACGGCAGCAACACTGAAGCTTTCTTT
CASSFYGSNTEAFF
>TRBJ2-7|few|-|TRBV7-9
TGTGCCAGCAGCTCCTATTACGAGCGGTACTTC
CASSSYYERYF
>TRBJ1-1|-|TRBD1|TRBV6-6
TGTGCCAGCAGTTACACGGGACAGGGAGGAGGCACTGAAGCTTTCTTT
CASSYTGQGGGTEAFF
>TRBJ1-4|-|-|TRBV27
TGTGCCAGCAGTTTAGCAGGGGTGGGTGAAAAACTGTTTTTT
CASSLAGVGEKLFF
>TRBJ2-1|few|TRBD1|TRBV6-6
TGTGCCAGCAGTGACCCGGGACAGGGAAGGAATGAGCAGTTCTTC
CASSDPGQGRNEQFF
>TRBJ1-2|many|-|TRBV28
TGTGCCAGCAGTCCGCCAGCCAACTATGGCTACACCTTC
CASSPPANYGYTF
>TRBJ2-5|many|TRBD1|TRBV7-3
TGTGCCAGCAGCTTAACCGTACCGGGACAGGGGCAACAAGAGACCCAGTACTTC
CASSLTVPGQGQQETQYF
>TRBJ1-2|few|-|TRBV7-8
TGTGCCAGCAGCTTACTAGAGGGCGGCTACACCTTC
CASSLLEGGYTF
>TRBJ2-4|once|TRBD2|TRBV20-1
TGCAGTGCTAGAGAGGGGACTAGCGGGGGGGCGGTGACCAAAAACATTCAGTACTTC
CSAREGTSGGAVTKNIQYF
>TRBJ2-1|many|-|TRBV7-7
TGTGCTAGCAGCCCCAGAAACAAAGACAATGAGCAGTTCTTC
CASSPRNKDNEQFF
>TRBJ2-5|few|-|TRBV5-1
TGTGCCAGCAGCACCGGCGACGGCAAGGGGACCCAGTACTTC
CASSTGDGKGTQYF
>TRBJ2-7|-|-|TRBV20-1
TGCAGTGCCAAGGGCGTAGGGACGATGTTCTACGAGCAGTACTTC
CSAKGVGTMFYEQYF
>TRBJ2-3|-|TRBD1|TRBV10-3
TGTGCCATCAGCCCGACAGGGTGGGCAGATACGCAGTATTTT
CAISPTGWADTQYF
>TRBJ2-1|few|TRBD1|TRBV3-1
TGTGCCAGCAGTTCGACAGGGAGCCTTTCCTACAATGAGCAGTTCTTC
CASSSTGSLSYNEQFF
>TRBJ2-5|many|-|TRBV29-1
TGCAGCGCTGACGCGACAGCGGCCCAAGAGACCCAGTACTTC
CSADATAAQETQYF
>TRBJ1-2|-|-|TRBV12-3/TRBV12-4
TGTGCCAGCAGTTTAATGACAGCAACCTATGGCTACACCTTC
CASSLMTATYGYTF